Here is one TCR beta chain with its context. There is no known antigen for this receptor. Base qualities are not recorded, but no much larger clone differs from it by a single base. The entry originates in a study of shared clonotypes between healthy human individuals (dated by TCRdb to the early 2020s). Study-wide context: The cohort comprised a couple of women and a few men aged 18 to 49 years. For each donor, CD4 naive and CD4 memory were each run on three plates, CD8 naive on two plates, and CD8 memory on one plate. The study deeply sequenced blood TCR repertoires of about five healthy adults to estimate repertoire size and the extent of clonotype sharing between individuals. To increase sequencing depth and limit assay-specific biases, TCR repertoire library preparation and sequencing were carried out by different laboratories using diverse techniques. Per donor, leukapheresis produced somewhere between about 0.8 and 9 billion PBMCs.

Points the paper makes about the study in general: The genetic and exposure-history diversity represented was limited by the small number of donors. Across a handful of donors, roughly 5% of naive CD4, 3.5% of naive CD8, roughly 2.2% of memory CD4, and about 0.4% of memory CD8 clonotypes were shared. Based on pairwise subsampling, the degree of clonotype sharing among donors was expected to be affected by sequencing depth. Incomplete sequencing was indicated by rarefaction of sorted-subset datasets, despite the large sequencing depth. Naive subsets generally had larger estimated clonotype richness than memory subsets. Compared with non-shared clonotypes, clonotypes shared by all four sorted-subset donors had higher generation probabilities. Only blood was sampled, and tissue TCR repertoires likely differ from those in blood.

The germline V gene (reference sequence) supplies CDR1 GTSNPN and CDR2 SVGIG. The CDR3 holds 16 amino acids from the cysteine to the phenylalanine. Solely the CDR3 DNA is kept, with 48 bases framed from the first base. Healthy HIV-negative adults with no recently reported acute infections or vaccinations were included as donors. Only Caucasian adults living in Nashville, Tennessee, USA were represented among the donors. CD4+ T cells were enriched by magnetic negative selection; naive cells were then positively selected on CD45RA, and the negative fraction formed the memory subset. After blood collection by leukapheresis, PBMCs were isolated using Ficoll-Histopaque density gradient centrifugation and then cryopreserved in the vapor phase of liquid nitrogen. Analytical flow cytometry was used to check the purity and quantity of each magnetically sorted T cell population. From each sorted fraction, genomic DNA was isolated and quantified by UV absorbance on a Nanodrop 2000c.

Using the deep immunoSEQ assay, multiplex PCR amplified TCR CDR3 regions from genomic DNA. For each cell subset, the extracted genomic DNA was distributed evenly across all wells of several immunoSEQ 96-well plates, and each plate served as one replicate. For sorted subsets, each replicate PCR was loaded with approximately 190 ng genomic DNA, equivalent to some 31,000 T cell genomes. Purified libraries were quantified with a Qubit 3.0 fluorometer, sized on a Bioanalyzer 2100, and re-quantified with the KAPA Library Quantification kit. Every immunoSEQ 96-well plate was sequenced on a dedicated single-read 150-cycle Illumina NextSeq 550 flow cell. As for how the authors treated the data: Because the immunoSEQ output held only junctional sequences and lacked quality scores, the filtering could not match the filtering applied to full-length reads. Sequences were annotated with PyIR, a Python wrapper for IgBLAST v1.9, using IMGT germline references to assign V/J genes and CDR3. Reads were removed for weak V/J assignments (E-value above 1e-6), missing CDR3, stop codons, out-of-frame junctions, or ambiguous translated residues. V3J clonotypes were defined as sequences sharing the same inferred V gene, J gene, and CDR3 amino acid sequence. Percentage overlap between repertoires was calculated by dividing the number of shared unique clonotypes by the size of the smaller repertoire. RTK rarefaction, the Chao1 estimator, and Recon v2.1 estimates of unobserved clonotypes were used to assess repertoire richness. Generation probabilities were computed with OLGA for all TCRbeta clonotypes obtained by the gDNA method from a few donors. Sourced from immuneACCESS, this table was stored by TCRdb with only in-frame sequences that have V and J called. A share of the clones is absent; for the studies checked, an unresolved V gene accounts for under half, and the remainder has no known explanation. From that table come the V and J calls and clone size; the DNA was used to work out D and trimming. In all, the sample holds 2 million to 2.5 million clones, and approximately 95% of those were seen once. 0.39% of the sample rests with the top ten.

The sequence was collected from a man between 18 and 29 years old in good health. Some clones in this sample may be carry-over from other donors' samples. The rearranged chain carries TRBV30 and TRBJ1-1, with 7 bases matching TRBD1. Sequencing was performed on naive CD4+ T cells from PBMCs. Explained via the paper, the cell subset or site label denotes: CD45RA+ positively selected. The DNA sequence reads TGTGCGTTGGGTTGGAGCCAGGGACAGATAGGCACTGAAGCTTTCTTT. It encodes CALGWSQGQIGTEAFF. The reference TRBV30 and TRBJ1-1 proteins fill in what lies around the CDR3, so the full variable domain reads SQTIHQWPATLVQPVGSPLSLECTVEGTSNPNLYWYRQAAGRGLQLLFYSVGIGQISSEVPQNLSASRPQDRQFILSSKKLLLSDSGFYLCALGWSQGQIGTEAFFGQGTRLTVV.